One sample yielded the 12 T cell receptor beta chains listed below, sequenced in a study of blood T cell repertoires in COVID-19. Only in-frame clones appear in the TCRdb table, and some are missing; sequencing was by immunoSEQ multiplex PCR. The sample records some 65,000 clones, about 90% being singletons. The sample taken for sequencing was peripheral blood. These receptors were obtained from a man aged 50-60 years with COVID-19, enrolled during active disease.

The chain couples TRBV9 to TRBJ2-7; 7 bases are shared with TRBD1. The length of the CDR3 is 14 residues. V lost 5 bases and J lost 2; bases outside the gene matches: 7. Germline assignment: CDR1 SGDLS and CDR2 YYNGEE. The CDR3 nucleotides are TGTGCCAGCAGTCGACAGGGTGTCCCCTACGAGCAGTACTTC. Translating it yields CASSRQGVPYEQYF.

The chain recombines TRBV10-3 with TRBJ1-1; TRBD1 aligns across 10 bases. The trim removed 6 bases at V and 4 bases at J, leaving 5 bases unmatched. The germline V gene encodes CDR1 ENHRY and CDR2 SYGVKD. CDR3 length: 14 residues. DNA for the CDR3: TGTGCCATCAGCCGACAGGGGGCGGTCACTGAAGCTTTCTTT. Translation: CAISRQGAVTEAFF.

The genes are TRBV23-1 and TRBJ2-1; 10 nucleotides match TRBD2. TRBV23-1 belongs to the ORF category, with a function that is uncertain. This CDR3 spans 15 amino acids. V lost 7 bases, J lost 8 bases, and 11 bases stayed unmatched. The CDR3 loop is CASTRAGGFQDEQFF. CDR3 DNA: TGCGCCAGCACCCGAGCGGGAGGGTTTCAGGATGAGCAGTTCTTC.

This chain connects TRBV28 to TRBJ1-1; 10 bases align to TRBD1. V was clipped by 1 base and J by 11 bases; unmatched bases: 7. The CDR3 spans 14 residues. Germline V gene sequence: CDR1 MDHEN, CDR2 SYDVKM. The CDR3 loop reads CASSLYGQGVAAFF. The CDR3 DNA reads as TGTGCCAGCAGTTTATATGGACAGGGGGTGGCCGCTTTCTTT.

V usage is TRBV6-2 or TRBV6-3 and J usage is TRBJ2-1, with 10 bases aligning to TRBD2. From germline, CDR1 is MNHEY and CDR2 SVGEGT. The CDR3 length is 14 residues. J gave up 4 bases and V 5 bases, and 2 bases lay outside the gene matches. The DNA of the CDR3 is TGTGCCAGCAGTGCGGGACTAGCGTACAATGAGCAGTTCTTC. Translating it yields CASSAGLAYNEQFF.

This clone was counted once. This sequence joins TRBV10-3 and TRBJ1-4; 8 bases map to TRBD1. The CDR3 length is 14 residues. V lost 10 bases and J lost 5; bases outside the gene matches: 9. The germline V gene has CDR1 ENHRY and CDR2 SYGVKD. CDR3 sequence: CATQPRTGNEKLFF. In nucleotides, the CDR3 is TGTGCCACCCAACCCCGGACAGGGAATGAAAAACTGTTTTTT.

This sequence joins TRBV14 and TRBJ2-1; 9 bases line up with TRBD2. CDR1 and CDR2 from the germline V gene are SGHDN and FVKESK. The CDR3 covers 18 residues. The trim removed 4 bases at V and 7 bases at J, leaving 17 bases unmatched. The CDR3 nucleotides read TGTGCCAGCAGCCCCCAGTTCACCGGGACTAGCTTTAGTAATGAGCAGTTCTTC. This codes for CASSPQFTGTSFSNEQFF.

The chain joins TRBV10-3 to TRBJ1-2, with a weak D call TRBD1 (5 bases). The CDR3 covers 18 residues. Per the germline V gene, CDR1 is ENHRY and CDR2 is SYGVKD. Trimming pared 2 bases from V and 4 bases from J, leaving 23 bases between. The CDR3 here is CAISEPLVEGRGLYGYTF. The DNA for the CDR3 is TGTGCCATCAGTGAGCCGTTGGTTGAGGGAAGGGGACTCTATGGCTACACCTTC.

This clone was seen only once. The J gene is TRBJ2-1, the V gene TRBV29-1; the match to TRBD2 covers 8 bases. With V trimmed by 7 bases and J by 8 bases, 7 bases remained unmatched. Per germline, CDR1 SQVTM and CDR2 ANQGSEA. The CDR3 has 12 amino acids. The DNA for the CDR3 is TGCAGCGCCAAGACTAGCGTTGATGAGCAGTTCTTC. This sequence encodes CSAKTSVDEQFF.

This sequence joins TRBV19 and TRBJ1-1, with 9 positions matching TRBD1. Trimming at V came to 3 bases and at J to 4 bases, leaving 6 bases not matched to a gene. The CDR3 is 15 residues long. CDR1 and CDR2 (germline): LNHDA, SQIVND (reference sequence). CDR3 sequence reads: CASSITGGAGTEAFF. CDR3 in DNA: TGTGCCAGTAGTATCACAGGGGGCGCGGGCACTGAAGCTTTCTTT.

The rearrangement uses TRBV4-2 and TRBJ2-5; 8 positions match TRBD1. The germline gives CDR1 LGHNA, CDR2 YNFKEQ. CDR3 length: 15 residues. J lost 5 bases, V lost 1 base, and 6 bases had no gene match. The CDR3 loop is CASSQVAGGEETQYF. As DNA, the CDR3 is TGTGCCAGCAGCCAAGTGGCAGGGGGCGAGGAGACCCAGTACTTC.

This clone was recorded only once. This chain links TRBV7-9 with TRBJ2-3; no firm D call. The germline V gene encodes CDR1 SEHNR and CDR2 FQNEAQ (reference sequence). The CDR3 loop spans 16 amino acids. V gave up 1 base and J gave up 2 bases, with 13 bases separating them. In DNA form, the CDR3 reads TGTGCCAGCAGCTTAGGGCACCCAATGTACACAGATACGCAGTATTTT. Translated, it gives CASSLGHPMYTDTQYF.